The next 20 T cell receptor beta chains were all read from a single sample in a study of T cells after yellow fever vaccination. TCRdb itself ran the 5' RACE reads through MiXCR, one entry per CDR3 protein. This table has 400,000 to 650,000 distinct CDR3 sequences, roughly 22% appearing once. The source was PBMCs, collected approximately 20 days after the first yellow fever vaccination. The receptor source for this set is a young man who received the YFV17D yellow fever vaccine.

A few counts support this clonotype. The rearrangement joins TRBV20-1 to TRBJ2-5; D is unclear. The germline gives CDR1 DFQATT, CDR2 SNEGSKA (reference sequence). CDR3 size: 14 residues. The V end lost 4 bases, the J end lost 3 bases, and 15 bases lay between the germline ends. CDR3 coding DNA: TGCAGTGCTAAGGTGGCCAACCAAAAAGAGACCCAGTACTTC. Translating it yields CSAKVANQKETQYF.

The sample holds a few counts of this clonotype. This chain joins TRBV12-3 or TRBV12-4 and TRBJ2-7; D might be TRBD1 or TRBD2, each matching 6 bases. The CDR3 totals 15 residues. The germline V and J ends were trimmed by 6 bases and 3 bases, with 18 bases remaining between them. The DNA for the CDR3 is TGTGCCAGCAGCCCTGAGGGGGGCGTTGGCTACGAGCAGTACTTC. Residues: CASSPEGGVGYEQYF.

This clonotype was recorded a few times. The V call is TRBV18, the J call TRBJ2-1, with TRBD2 identical over 9 bases. Germline CDR1 KGHSH, CDR2 LQKENI. The junction had 6 bases not matched to a gene; V was cut back by 3 bases and J by 3 bases. This CDR3 is 16 amino acids long. The CDR3 loop is CASSPLGAGGYNEQFF. In DNA form, the CDR3 reads TGTGCCAGCTCACCCCTGGGAGCGGGGGGCTACAATGAGCAGTTCTTC.

V and J are TRBV29-1 and TRBJ2-1; TRBD2 matches 12 bases. The trim removed 5 bases at V and 5 bases at J, leaving 4 bases unmatched. In germline, CDR1 is SQVTM, CDR2 ANQGSEA. This CDR3 has 14 amino acids. The CDR3 region is CSVLLAGGDNEQFF. CDR3 DNA: TGCAGCGTTCTTCTAGCGGGGGGGGACAATGAGCAGTTCTTC.

J is TRBJ1-3 and V is TRBV4-3; D unresolved. V was shortened by 4 bases and J by 1 base, with 11 bases between the two germline ends. Germline V lookup: CDR1 LGHNA, CDR2 YSLEER. There are 15 residues in the CDR3. The DNA of the CDR3 is TGCGCCAGCAGCCTACCTTCCGAATCTGGAAACACCATATATTTT. Amino acid sequence: CASSLPSESGNTIYF.

This chain uses TRBV20-1 with TRBJ1-1, with 7 nucleotides matching TRBD1. The CDR3 extends over 15 amino acids. Trimming took 1 base from V and 5 from J; bases not matched to a gene: 10. Germline V CDR1 and CDR2: DFQATT, SNEGSKA (reference sequence). The CDR3: CSARAWDSGHTEAFF. CDR3 nucleotides: TGCAGTGCTAGAGCATGGGACAGTGGGCATACTGAAGCTTTCTTT.

This clonotype was observed a few times. This chain links TRBV9 with TRBJ1-1; 8 nucleotides line up with TRBD1. Germline assignment: CDR1 SGDLS and CDR2 YYNGEE. Losses at the gene ends were 3 bases for V and 4 bases for J; bases not matched to a gene: 11. This CDR3 has 16 amino acids. The CDR3 here is CASSATGGGSGTEAFF. The DNA of the CDR3 is TGTGCCAGCAGCGCCACAGGGGGTGGTTCGGGCACTGAAGCTTTCTTT.

V gene TRBV14 combines with J gene TRBJ2-2; no definite D call. The CDR3 has 14 residues. V was cut by 4 bases and J by 8 bases, with 14 bases left in between. CDR1 and CDR2 from the germline V gene are SGHDN and FVKESK. The CDR3 reads CASSRRSTIGELFF. The CDR3 coding sequence is TGTGCCAGCAGCCGCCGGTCTACGATTGGGGAGCTGTTTTTT.

The rearrangement uses TRBV27 and TRBJ2-3; possibly TRBD2 for D (6 bases). V lost 6 bases and J lost 1, with 23 bases in between. This CDR3 comprises 18 residues. The germline V gene encodes CDR1 MNHEY and CDR2 SMNVEV (reference sequence). DNA for the CDR3: TGTGCCAGCAGGAAGTGGGGTCGGGACTCCGACCGCACAGATACGCAGTATTTT. Encoded protein: CASRKWGRDSDRTDTQYF.

The genes are TRBV15 and TRBJ1-2; D uncertain. Trimming took 0 bases from V and 4 from J, leaving 9 bases between them. Germline V gene data show CDR1 as LNHNV and CDR2 as YYDKDF (reference sequence). The CDR3 is made up of 14 amino acids. The CDR3 here is CATSRDRVFYGYTF. CDR3 in DNA: TGTGCCACCAGCAGAGATAGGGTGTTCTATGGCTACACCTTC.

The chain joins TRBV7-9 to TRBJ2-3; tentative D call: TRBD1 (6 bases). Germline V gene data show CDR1 as SEHNR and CDR2 as FQNEAQ (reference sequence). The CDR3 spans 17 residues. The V and J ends lost 6 bases and 2 bases respectively, with 21 bases between them. The CDR3 region is CASRARLRGAATDTQYF. DNA for the CDR3: TGTGCCAGCAGGGCCCGACTCAGGGGAGCCGCCACAGATACGCAGTATTTT. The whole variable domain, filled in from reference TRBV7-9 and TRBJ2-3, reads DTGVSQNPRHKITKRGQNVTFRCDPISEHNRLYWYRQTLGQGPEFLTYFQNEAQLEKSRLLSDRFSAERPKGSFSTLEIQRTEQGDSAMYLCASRARLRGAATDTQYFGPGTRLTVL.

This clonotype turned up a few times. The chain's CDR3 is CASSPDRGRDTQYF. The DNA for the CDR3 is TGTGCCAGCAGCCCGGACAGGGGGCGCGATACGCAGTATTTT. The rearrangement uses TRBV12-3 or TRBV12-4 and TRBJ2-3; 11 nucleotides agree with TRBD1. V lost 6 bases, J lost 6 bases, and 5 bases stayed unmatched. The length of the CDR3 is 14 residues.

The chain links TRBV3-1 to TRBJ2-3; 8 nucleotides match TRBD2. V trimming: 0 bases; J trimming: 5 bases; junction bases outside the gene matches: 4. This CDR3 region has 15 residues. The V gene's germline CDR1 is LGHDT and CDR2 YNNKEL (reference sequence). In DNA form, the CDR3 reads TGTGCCAGCAGCCAAGATAGCGGGGTGGGAGATACGCAGTATTTT. Translation: CASSQDSGVGDTQYF.

The CDR3, as DNA: TGTGCCAGCAGCACTTTTATAAGCGGTAGAGACAATGAGCAGTTCTTC. Translating gives CASSTFISGRDNEQFF. The genes are TRBV6-2 or TRBV6-3 and TRBJ2-1; weak D call: TRBD2 (5 bases). V was cut by 6 bases and J by 5 bases, with 20 bases left in between. Germline lookup yields CDR1 MNHEY and CDR2 SVGEGT. The CDR3 length is 16 residues.

This clonotype has more than one count but fewer than ten. This chain connects TRBV29-1 to TRBJ2-5; maybe TRBD2 (5 bases). Trimming took off 5 bases at V and 10 bases at J, with 14 bases between the two ends. The CDR3 is 11 amino acids. From germline, CDR1 is SQVTM and CDR2 ANQGSEA. The CDR3 spells CSVLLLGDQYF. The CDR3 coding sequence is TGCAGCGTTTTATTACTCGGGGACCAGTACTTC.

V is TRBV6-2 or TRBV6-3 and J is TRBJ1-1, with D perhaps matching TRBD1 (6 bases). Germline V gives CDR1 MNHEY, CDR2 SVGEGT. The V gene lost 0 bases and the J gene lost 4 bases, with 12 bases spanning the gap. CDR3 size: 15 residues. The CDR3 DNA is TGTGCCAGCAGTTACTCGAGGGGGGTAACCACTGAAGCTTTCTTT. The encoded protein is CASSYSRGVTTEAFF.

The V call is TRBV2, the J call TRBJ1-1; D unresolved. The CDR3 has 11 amino acids. Germline lookup yields CDR1 SNHLY and CDR2 FYNNEI. V was trimmed by 7 bases and J by 5 bases, leaving 8 bases between them. The CDR3 bases are TGTGCCAGCAACGGGGATACTGAAGCTTTCTTT. Translated, it gives CASNGDTEAFF.

This clonotype has just a few counts. The chain employs TRBV3-1 and TRBJ2-2, with a possible D match to TRBD2 (5 bases). Deletions cut 4 bases from V and 6 bases from J, with 12 bases between. Germline-derived CDR1 and CDR2 are LGHDT and YNNKEL (reference sequence). The CDR3 covers 14 residues. As DNA, the CDR3 is TGTGCCAGCAGCCGGTGGCTTAGCGCCGGGGAGCTGTTTTTT. Protein: CASSRWLSAGELFF.

The chain employs TRBV6-5 and TRBJ2-5, with TRBD2 identical over 10 bases. CDR1 is MNHEY and CDR2 is SVGAGI in the germline V gene. The length of the CDR3 is 15 residues. Trimming removed 3 bases from V and 2 bases from J; junction bases left unmatched: 3. CDR3 DNA sequence: TGTGCCAGCAGTTATGGACTAGCGGCGCAAGAGACCCAGTACTTC. Encoded protein: CASSYGLAAQETQYF.

The chain carries TRBV20-1 and TRBJ2-7, with D possibly being TRBD1 (6 bases). V lost 5 bases, J lost 4 bases, and 18 bases lay in between. CDR1 is DFQATT and CDR2 is SNEGSKA in the germline V gene (reference sequence). The CDR3 contains 14 residues. The CDR3 loop reads CSAEDRREIYEQYF. The CDR3 DNA reads as TGCAGTGCTGAGGACAGACGAGAAATTTACGAGCAGTACTTC.